The 18 T cell receptor beta chains given below trace back to one sample, sequenced in a study of CD8 T cells in ankylosing spondylitis. General study points: A motif of 7 to 9 highly homologous TCR beta variants was seen as apparently characteristic of ankylosing spondylitis blood.

In TCRdb, the 5' RACE reads were re-called with MiXCR into one record per CDR3 protein. The sample lists about 450,000 distinct CDR3 sequences, 20% to 30% occurring once. These receptors have no identified antigens. The sequenced sample was blood, either unsorted or a sorted T cell fraction (not recorded which). These receptors all stem from a male donor with ankylosing spondylitis.

This sequence joins TRBV6-1 and TRBJ1-1; D perhaps matches TRBD1 (6 bases). CDR1 MNHNS and CDR2 SASEGT come from the germline V gene. The CDR3 extends over 14 amino acids. Trimming removed 6 bases from V and 0 bases from J, with 11 bases in between. The CDR3 loop reads CASRRGQMNTEAFF. CDR3 in DNA: TGTGCCAGCAGACGTGGACAGATGAACACTGAAGCTTTCTTT.

This clonotype turned up a few times. CDR3 nucleotide sequence: TGTGCCATCAGTGAGGGGGGACATATGGTCTACAATGAGCAGTTCTTC. Translation: CAISEGGHMVYNEQFF. V and J are TRBV10-3 and TRBJ2-1; possibly TRBD1 for D (6 bases). CDR3 size: 16 residues. V was trimmed by 2 bases and J by 3 bases, leaving 14 bases between them. Germline CDR1 ENHRY, CDR2 SYGVKD.

The sample holds a few counts of this clonotype. The rearrangement links TRBV6-1 to TRBJ2-5; TRBD1 matches at 7 bases. The CDR3 is made up of 15 amino acids. V was clipped by 8 bases and J by 8 bases; unmatched bases: 17. Looked up from germline, CDR1 is MNHNS and CDR2 is SASEGT. The CDR3 loop reads CASGIDKGGAYTQYF. CDR3 bases: TGTGCCAGCGGAATCGATAAAGGGGGCGCATATACCCAGTACTTC.

This chain joins TRBV5-1 and TRBJ2-1; D perhaps matches TRBD1 (6 bases). The CDR3 runs to 15 residues. The V gene's germline CDR1 is SGHRS and CDR2 YFSETQ. Deletions cut 1 base from V and 0 bases from J, with 8 bases between. The CDR3 here is CASSLSGDSYNEQFF. Written as DNA, the CDR3 is TGCGCCAGCAGCTTGTCAGGGGACTCCTACAATGAGCAGTTCTTC.

This clonotype was picked up a small number of times. The rearrangement links TRBV7-8 to TRBJ1-1; the match to TRBD1 covers 7 bases. Trimming at V came to 1 base and at J to 1 base, leaving 6 bases not matched to a gene. The CDR3 covers 16 residues. The V gene's germline CDR1 is SGHVS and CDR2 FQNEAQ. The CDR3 spells CASSLGRGQRNTEAFF. The CDR3 nucleotides read TGTGCCAGCAGCTTAGGTAGGGGACAGAGGAACACTGAAGCTTTCTTT.

The chain recombines TRBV20-1 with TRBJ1-1, with D hard to call. CDR1 and CDR2 (germline): DFQATT, SNEGSKA (reference sequence). There are 12 residues in the CDR3. Deletions cut 3 bases from V and 5 bases from J, with 10 bases between. The CDR3 nucleotides are TGCAGTGCTAGTCCCCGACGTACTGAAGCTTTCTTT. Protein: CSASPRRTEAFF.

DNA for the CDR3: TGCAGCGTTGAAGGCCGACTCAGATCGGGTGGCTACACCTTC. Protein: CSVEGRLRSGGYTF. The chain joins TRBV29-1 to TRBJ1-2, with D uncertain. Per germline, CDR1 SQVTM and CDR2 ANQGSEA. The CDR3 covers 14 residues. The germline V and J ends were trimmed by 1 base and 7 bases, with 16 bases remaining between them.

The genes are TRBV5-1 and TRBJ2-2; the D is unclear. V lost 0 bases to trimming and J lost 6 bases, with 9 bases between them. This CDR3 comprises 14 residues. Looked up from germline, CDR1 is SGHRS and CDR2 is YFSETQ. The CDR3 is CASSLANTPGELFF. For the CDR3, the DNA is TGCGCCAGCAGCTTGGCCAATACCCCCGGGGAGCTGTTTTTT. The full variable domain, its missing parts supplied by reference TRBV5-1 and TRBJ2-2, is KAGVTQTPRYLIKTRGQQVTLSCSPISGHRSVSWYQQTPGQGLQFLFEYFSETQRNKGNFPGRFSGRQFSNSRSEMNVSTLELGDSALYLCASSLANTPGELFFGEGSRLTVL.

This chain links TRBV6-1 with TRBJ2-1; no clear D. Trimming left V 7 bases short and J 7 bases short, with 11 bases between. Per the germline V gene, CDR1 is MNHNS and CDR2 is SASEGT. The length of the CDR3 is 12 residues. The CDR3 DNA reads TGTGCCAGCATTTGGGGTCGGAATGAGCAGTTCTTC. Translation gives CASIWGRNEQFF.

The rearrangement joins TRBV12-3 or TRBV12-4 to TRBJ1-1, with 8 nucleotides matching TRBD1. V was pared by 5 bases and J by 1 base, with 6 bases of the junction left unmatched. This CDR3 contains 15 residues. The CDR3, as DNA: TGTGCCAGCAGTCCGGACAGGGTAGGGAACACTGAAGCTTTCTTT. Protein sequence: CASSPDRVGNTEAFF.

The rearrangement links TRBV20-1 to TRBJ1-5; D unclear. Per the germline V gene, CDR1 is DFQATT and CDR2 is SNEGSKA (reference sequence). Trimming cost V 3 bases and J 0 bases, with 15 bases left between them. This CDR3 spans 16 amino acids. Here the CDR3 DNA reads TGCAGTGCTAGTGTTTTTGTGGATCATAGCAATCAGCCCCAGCATTTT. Amino acids: CSASVFVDHSNQPQHF.

In its sample, this clonotype was seen a few times. This rearrangement joins TRBV2 to TRBJ1-5; D is uncertain. CDR3 length equals 14 residues. V was trimmed by 6 bases and J by 4 bases, leaving 13 bases between them. In germline, CDR1 is SNHLY, CDR2 FYNNEI. The CDR3 protein is CASRTDPTNQPQHF. The CDR3 nucleotides are TGTGCCAGCAGGACGGACCCTACGAATCAGCCCCAGCATTTT.

This clonotype turned up a few times. V usage is TRBV11-2 and J usage is TRBJ2-7; tentatively, D is TRBD1 (5 bases). Germline V gives CDR1 SGHAT, CDR2 FQNNGV. V lost 3 bases to trimming and J lost 2 bases, with 8 bases between them. This CDR3 comprises 13 residues. The CDR3 is CASSFSRAYEQYF. The DNA of the CDR3 is TGTGCCAGCAGCTTCTCCAGGGCCTACGAGCAGTACTTC. The entire variable domain, with the rest obtained from reference TRBV11-2 and TRBJ2-7, is as follows: EAGVAQSPRYKIIEKRQSVAFWCNPISGHATLYWYQQILGQGPKLLIQFQNNGVVDDSQLPKDRFSAERLKGVDSTLKIQPAKLEDSAVYLCASSFSRAYEQYFGPGTRLTVT.

The chain carries TRBV3-1 and TRBJ1-5, with D maybe TRBD1 (6 bases). The germline V and J ends were trimmed by 4 bases and 5 bases, with 15 bases remaining between them. Germline V lookup: CDR1 LGHDT, CDR2 YNNKEL (reference sequence). The CDR3 spans 15 residues. The CDR3 coding sequence is TGTGCCAGCAGCCCAACCCAAGGGGGGGATCAGCCCCAGCATTTT. Translated: CASSPTQGGDQPQHF. Full variable domain (remainder filled in from reference TRBV3-1 and TRBJ1-5): DTAVSQTPKYLVTQMGNDKSIKCEQNLGHDTMYWYKQDSKKFLKIMFSYNNKELIINETVPNRFSPKSPDKAHLNLHINSLELGDSAVYFCASSPTQGGDQPQHFGDGTRLSIL.

The rearrangement links TRBV5-1 to TRBJ1-1; D gene uncertain. V was shortened by 4 bases and J by 1 base, with 14 bases between the two germline ends. Germline V gives CDR1 SGHRS, CDR2 YFSETQ. There are 15 residues in the CDR3. The CDR3 bases are TGCGCCAGCAGCAACTTTGCGGGGTCGAACACTGAAGCTTTCTTT. Translation: CASSNFAGSNTEAFF. The full variable domain, in which reference TRBV5-1 and TRBJ1-1 provide the parts outside the CDR3, is KAGVTQTPRYLIKTRGQQVTLSCSPISGHRSVSWYQQTPGQGLQFLFEYFSETQRNKGNFPGRFSGRQFSNSRSEMNVSTLELGDSALYLCASSNFAGSNTEAFFGQGTRLTVV.

V is TRBV10-2 and J is TRBJ2-1; 10 bases match TRBD2. Germline values: CDR1 WSHSY, CDR2 SAAADI. V lost 5 bases to trimming and J lost 8 bases; unmatched junction nucleotides: 9. The CDR3 is 15 amino acids. The CDR3 loop is CASSFLAGAPDEQFF. The DNA for the CDR3 is TGCGCCAGCAGTTTTCTAGCGGGAGCTCCGGATGAGCAGTTCTTC.

This clonotype was detected only a few times. The rearrangement joins TRBV15 to TRBJ2-7; 8 bases match TRBD1. Germline lookup yields CDR1 LNHNV and CDR2 YYDKDF (reference sequence). Trimming cost V 2 bases and J 4 bases; bases outside gene matches: 7. This CDR3 has 15 amino acids. The CDR3: CATSRPGQGSYEQYF. DNA of the CDR3: TGTGCCACCAGCAGACCAGGACAGGGTTCGTACGAGCAGTACTTC.

The rearrangement uses TRBV20-1 and TRBJ2-1, with D tentatively TRBD2 (6 bases). CDR1 is DFQATT and CDR2 is SNEGSKA in the germline V gene (reference sequence). The CDR3 sequence is 12 residues long. The V end was cut by 6 bases, the J end by 9 bases, with 15 bases between. The CDR3 here is CSAGLFKSEQFF. DNA for the CDR3: TGCAGTGCCGGACTATTCAAGAGTGAGCAGTTCTTC.